The 27 T cell receptor beta chains listed next were all sequenced from one sample in a study of OX40 agonist ivuxolimab in advanced cancers. Method: immunoSEQ multiplex PCR; TCRdb's copy keeps in-frame clones and lacks some. There are fewer than 15,000 clones in the sample; nearly 80% occur only once, and 30% to 35% lies in the top ten. The starting material was CD4+ or CD8+ T cells sorted from blood, obtained in a trial of the OX40 agonist ivuxolimab. The receptors shown here come from an adult with an advanced solid tumor such as melanoma, head and neck, liver or kidney cancer.

The rearrangement joins TRBV6-5 to TRBJ1-3, with no clear D. Trimming stripped 6 bases from V and 6 bases from J, with 12 bases between. CDR1 is MNHEY, CDR2 SVGAGI, per germline. The CDR3 has 13 amino acids. The CDR3 sequence: CASRGGVENTIYF. In DNA form, the CDR3 reads TGTGCCAGCAGAGGTGGTGTCGAAAACACCATATATTTT.

This clone has a handful of counts. The rearrangement links TRBV14 to TRBJ1-1; D is possibly TRBD1 (5 bases). The CDR3 is made up of 16 amino acids. The germline V gene encodes CDR1 SGHDN and CDR2 FVKESK. Trimming pared 1 base from V and 1 base from J, leaving 13 bases between. The chain's CDR3 is CASSQVLRGQNTEAFF. As DNA, the CDR3 is TGTGCCAGCAGCCAAGTTCTTAGGGGCCAGAACACTGAAGCTTTCTTT.

This clone was seen just once. V usage is TRBV7-2 and J usage is TRBJ1-2; the D is unclear. V lost 5 bases and J lost 7, with 11 bases in between. CDR1 is SGHTA and CDR2 is FQGNSA in the germline V gene. CDR3 size: 12 residues. The CDR3 coding sequence is TGTGCCAGCAGCCCAAGGACGACTGGCTACACCTTC. This translates into CASSPRTTGYTF. Supplemented by reference TRBV7-2 and TRBJ1-2, the full variable domain reads GAGVSQSPSNKVTEKGKDVELRCDPISGHTALYWYRQSLGQGLEFLIYFQGNSAPDKSGLPSDRFSAERTGGSVSTLTIQRTQQEDSAVYLCASSPRTTGYTFGSGTRLTVV.

This clone has just one count. The CDR3 bases are TGTGCCAGCAGCCTACACTACGAGCAGTACTTC. Amino acid sequence: CASSLHYEQYF. The gene calls are TRBV4-2 and TRBJ2-7; D unclear. This CDR3 has 11 residues. CDR1 and CDR2 (germline): LGHNA, YNFKEQ. Trimming cost V 4 bases and J 3 bases, with 4 bases left between them.

The chain uses TRBV11-2 and TRBJ2-1; weak D call: TRBD2 (7 bases). Trimming removed 2 bases at V and 4 bases at J, with 15 bases between. This CDR3 spans 16 amino acids. Germline V lookup: CDR1 SGHAT, CDR2 FQNNGV. Here the CDR3 DNA reads TGTGCCAGCAGCTTACCCAGGGGAGGGAGGTACAATGAGCAGTTCTTC. It is translated as CASSLPRGGRYNEQFF.

The sample holds one count of this clone. The chain joins TRBV11-2 to TRBJ2-2; 11 bases are shared with TRBD2. V lost 3 bases and J lost 0; bases outside the gene matches: 6. Germline V lookup: CDR1 SGHAT, CDR2 FQNNGV. The CDR3 is 18 residues long. The CDR3 loop reads CASSFPTSGGANTGELFF. The CDR3, as DNA: TGTGCCAGCAGCTTTCCAACTAGCGGGGGTGCGAACACCGGGGAGCTGTTTTTT.

The chain couples TRBV27 to TRBJ2-2; D gene unclear. Germline V gene data show CDR1 as MNHEY and CDR2 as SMNVEV (reference sequence). This CDR3 comprises 13 residues. V lost 2 bases, J lost 0 bases, and 1 base lay in between. CDR3 residues: CASSLTNTGELFF. The CDR3 coding sequence is TGTGCCAGCAGTTTAACGAACACCGGGGAGCTGTTTTTT.

V usage is TRBV30 and J usage is TRBJ1-4; no firm D call. V lost 4 bases and J lost 5, with 8 bases in between. The CDR3 length is 12 residues. The V gene's germline CDR1 is GTSNPN and CDR2 SVGIG (reference sequence). In DNA, the CDR3 is TGTGCCTGGACCGGACTGAATGAAAAACTGTTTTTT. Amino acid sequence: CAWTGLNEKLFF.

J is TRBJ2-1 and V is TRBV4-3; no reliable D call. The CDR3 spans 15 residues. Per the germline V gene, CDR1 is LGHNA and CDR2 is YSLEER. V was shortened by 1 base and J by 6 bases, with 13 bases between the two germline ends. The DNA of the CDR3 is TGCGCCAGCAGCCAAGCGAGAGTCAAGCCCAATGAGCAGTTCTTC. This sequence encodes CASSQARVKPNEQFF.

The rearrangement links TRBV27 to TRBJ1-1; 7 bases map to TRBD1. The germline V gene has CDR1 MNHEY and CDR2 SMNVEV (reference sequence). The CDR3 covers 14 residues. V dropped 6 bases and J dropped 1; count of bases not matched to a gene: 5. Here the CDR3 reads CASSSRGPNTEAFF. The CDR3 DNA reads TGTGCCAGCAGCTCGAGGGGGCCGAACACTGAAGCTTTCTTT.

This clone was picked up one time. This chain uses TRBV28 with TRBJ1-2, with TRBD1 identical over 10 bases. V lost 10 bases to trimming and J lost 5 bases; unmatched junction nucleotides: 7. Germline V gene data show CDR1 as MDHEN and CDR2 as SYDVKM. CDR3 length: 13 amino acids. In DNA form, the CDR3 reads TGTGCCACCCTGACAGGGGGCGATTATGGCTACACCTTC. Its protein is CATLTGGDYGYTF.

In its sample, this clone was seen once. V is TRBV2 and J is TRBJ2-7, with a tentative D call TRBD1 (6 bases). The CDR3 covers 12 residues. Germline V lookup: CDR1 SNHLY, CDR2 FYNNEI. V was trimmed by 3 bases and J by 10 bases, leaving 13 bases between them. The CDR3 loop reads CASSDESQGQYF. In DNA form, the CDR3 reads TGTGCCAGCAGTGACGAATCACAGGGACAGTACTTC.

The rearrangement uses TRBV11-2 and TRBJ1-1; no firm D call. CDR1 is SGHAT and CDR2 is FQNNGV in the germline V gene. The CDR3 spans 16 residues. V lost 1 base, J lost 0 bases, and 12 bases lay in between. CDR3 DNA: TGTGCCAGCAGCTTAGTCTTCAGTCGTTTGAACACTGAAGCTTTCTTT. It is translated as CASSLVFSRLNTEAFF.

The chain carries TRBV27 and TRBJ2-1, with D maybe TRBD1 (6 bases). V lost 5 bases, J lost 12 bases, and 17 bases lay in between. Germline CDR1 reads MNHEY; CDR2 reads SMNVEV (reference sequence). This CDR3 has 13 amino acids. The DNA for the CDR3 is TGTGCCAGCAGTCCGATACAGGGATCGGGGCAGTTCTTC. Amino acids: CASSPIQGSGQFF.

V is TRBV7-3 and J is TRBJ2-6, with 8 bases lining up with TRBD1. Germline values: CDR1 SGHTA, CDR2 FQGTGA. J was trimmed by 4 bases and V by 4 bases; bases with no gene match: 6. The CDR3 is made up of 16 amino acids. The CDR3 nucleotides read TGTGCCAGCAGCTGGACAGGGATCGCCGGGGCCAACGTCCTGACTTTC. Amino acid sequence: CASSWTGIAGANVLTF.

The rearrangement uses TRBV4-2 and TRBJ1-1; the D is unclear. Looked up from germline, CDR1 is LGHNA and CDR2 is YNFKEQ. V was cut by 3 bases and J by 1 base, with 12 bases left in between. The CDR3 is made up of 15 amino acids. The CDR3 loop reads CASSHYFRENTEAFF. The CDR3 nucleotides are TGTGCCAGCAGCCATTACTTCCGGGAGAACACTGAAGCTTTCTTT.

The V gene is TRBV5-4, the J gene TRBJ1-3; TRBD1 might be the D (6 bases). Germline V lookup: CDR1 SGHNT, CDR2 YYREEE (reference sequence). The germline V and J ends were trimmed by 0 bases and 4 bases, with 14 bases remaining between them. The CDR3 sequence is 16 residues long. Here the CDR3 reads CASSLGAGTTGNTIYF. In DNA form, the CDR3 reads TGTGCCAGCAGCTTGGGGGCCGGGACAACAGGAAACACCATATATTTT.

The chain recombines TRBV7-9 with TRBJ2-3; weak D call: TRBD2 (6 bases). Trimming removed 11 bases at V and 1 base at J, with 13 bases between. The CDR3 covers 13 residues. Germline-derived CDR1 and CDR2 are SEHNR and FQNEAQ (reference sequence). As DNA, the CDR3 is TGTGCCGGAGGGCCATGGGGCACAGATACGCAGTATTTT. As protein: CAGGPWGTDTQYF.

This clone showed up just a few times. The chain joins TRBV9 to TRBJ2-7; D tentatively reads TRBD1 or TRBD2 (5 bases each). The ends were cut back, 3 bases at V and 0 bases at J, with 13 bases in the middle. This CDR3 is built from 15 residues. Germline V CDR1 and CDR2: SGDLS, YYNGEE. CDR3 sequence reads: CASSATGTVSYEQYF. The CDR3, as DNA: TGTGCCAGCAGCGCCACCGGGACGGTCTCCTACGAGCAGTACTTC.

This clone was seen only a few times. The rearrangement joins TRBV5-4 to TRBJ2-7; weak D call: TRBD1 (6 bases). The germline gives CDR1 SGHNT, CDR2 YYREEE (reference sequence). The CDR3 loop spans 13 amino acids. V lost 2 bases, J lost 7 bases, and 13 bases lay in between. DNA for the CDR3: TGTGCCAGCAGCTTTTTTGGGGGCTTGGAGCAGTACTTC. This translates into CASSFFGGLEQYF.

This clone was seen just once. The J gene is TRBJ1-2, the V gene TRBV12-5, with 8 bases identical to TRBD1. Germline V gene lookup returns CDR1 LGHNT and CDR2 FRNRAP. This CDR3 has 16 residues. Trimming took 3 bases from V and 5 from J; bases not matched to a gene: 11. The CDR3 is CASGLLGQGNLYGYTF. CDR3 bases: TGTGCTAGTGGTTTATTAGGACAGGGAAATCTGTATGGCTACACCTTC.

The chain has TRBV28 and TRBJ1-1; 7 bases are shared with TRBD1. Trimming at V came to 6 bases and at J to 8 bases, leaving 12 bases not matched to a gene. Germline V lookup: CDR1 MDHEN, CDR2 SYDVKM. The CDR3 is 14 amino acids. In nucleotides, the CDR3 is TGTGCCAGCAGCTTAGCGACAGGGCGTGCGGAAGCTTTCTTT. Amino acid sequence: CASSLATGRAEAFF.

This clone was detected a few times. CDR3 protein: CASSLDMGRIQYF. The CDR3 bases are TGTGCCAGCAGTTTAGATATGGGGCGTATTCAGTACTTC. V usage is TRBV27 and J usage is TRBJ2-4; D is perhaps TRBD1 (5 bases). The CDR3 runs to 13 residues. Germline V CDR1 and CDR2: MNHEY, SMNVEV (reference sequence). Trimming removed 2 bases from V and 10 bases from J, with 12 bases in between.

This clone has a single count. The gene calls are TRBV7-8 and TRBJ1-1; D is uncertain. The CDR3 runs 12 residues. Trimming shortened V by 5 bases and J by 5 bases, and 9 bases separated the two germline ends. Germline lookup yields CDR1 SGHVS and CDR2 FQNEAQ. The CDR3 DNA follows: TGTGCCAGCAGCCCTAGAAGGACTGAAGCTTTCTTT. Translation: CASSPRRTEAFF.

The CDR3 is CASSQDPIATSGYEQYF. The CDR3 bases are TGCGCCAGCAGCCAAGATCCCATCGCCACTAGCGGCTACGAGCAGTACTTC. The genes are TRBV4-1 and TRBJ2-5; TRBD2 agrees at 8 bases. The J call is in doubt because the DNA end fits TRBJ2-7 better. The CDR3 loop spans 17 amino acids. CDR1 is MGHRA and CDR2 is YSYEKL in the germline V gene.

This chain uses TRBV11-1 with TRBJ1-1, with D unclear. The CDR3 has 16 residues. The germline V and J ends were trimmed by 8 bases and 1 base, with 20 bases remaining between them. Germline loops: CDR1 SGHAT, CDR2 FQDESV (reference sequence). CDR3 in DNA: TGTGCCAGCGCAAGCTTTTTTGACCCCCCGAACACTGAAGCTTTCTTT. It is translated as CASASFFDPPNTEAFF.

In its sample, this clone was seen a few times. The chain joins TRBV30 to TRBJ1-1; TRBD1 might be the D (6 bases). The CDR3 runs to 12 residues. V was cut by 0 bases and J by 6 bases, with 8 bases left in between. CDR1 is GTSNPN, CDR2 SVGIG, per germline (reference sequence). CDR3 amino acids: CAWSVGGPEAFF. CDR3 coding DNA: TGTGCCTGGAGTGTAGGGGGGCCTGAAGCTTTCTTT.